Listed below are T cell receptor beta chains from one sample, sequenced in a study of neoadjuvant anti-PD-1 for oral cavity cancer. TCRdb's table, derived via immunoSEQ multiplex PCR, lists solely in-frame clones and lacks some. The table lists approximately 12,000 clones, around two thirds of them singletons. The sequencing used tumor tissue, collected before nivolumab (anti-PD-1) treatment. The receptors originated from a person between 40 and 85 years old with oral cavity squamous cell carcinoma. The donor label of this sample is uncertain. Each CDR3 is given with its conserved first and last residue. The order of the fields is clone size, V gene, D gene, J gene, CDR3 DNA, CDR3 protein. The D gene is left open where the match is weak. Size values are once, few and many counts, or a class for expanded clones, and some rows have none.

size: NA
V: TRBV6-1
D: NA
J: TRBJ1-1
DNA: TGTGCCAGCCGGAAGGAAGTAAACACTGAAGCTTTCTTT
CDR3: CASRKEVNTEAFF

size: NA
V: TRBV30
D: NA
J: TRBJ2-2
DNA: TGTGCCTGGAGTGTTTGGGGCGGTCCGAACACCGGGGAGCTGTTTTTT
CDR3: CAWSVWGGPNTGELFF

size: NA
V: TRBV6-1
D: TRBD2
J: TRBJ2-3
DNA: TGTGCCAGCAGTGAAACGATCGCGGGAGGCACAGATACGCAGTATTTT
CDR3: CASSETIAGGTDTQYF

size: once
V: TRBV7-9
D: NA
J: TRBJ2-7
DNA: TGTGCCAGCAGCTTACCCGGGCCTTCCTACGAGCAGTACTTC
CDR3: CASSLPGPSYEQYF

size: few
V: TRBV6-6
D: NA
J: TRBJ2-3
DNA: TGTGCCAGCAGTTGGACAAGACCGGGCACAGATACGCAGTATTTT
CDR3: CASSWTRPGTDTQYF

size: few
V: TRBV18
D: NA
J: TRBJ2-5
DNA: TGTGCCAGCTCACCAAGGCGAGGGGACCAAGAGACCCAGTACTTC
CDR3: CASSPRRGDQETQYF

size: NA
V: TRBV28
D: TRBD2
J: TRBJ2-1
DNA: TGTGCCAGCAGTTCAGCGGGGGGGAACTACAATGAGCAGTTCTTC
CDR3: CASSSAGGNYNEQFF

size: NA
V: TRBV7-6
D: NA
J: TRBJ2-3
DNA: TGTGCCAGCAGCTTAGGGGCGTCGGGGCGTGGCACAGATACGCAGTATTTT
CDR3: CASSLGASGRGTDTQYF

size: NA
V: TRBV28
D: NA
J: TRBJ1-5
DNA: TGTGCCAGCAGTTTTGAGCAGATCAATCAGCCCCAGCATTTT
CDR3: CASSFEQINQPQHF

size: few
V: TRBV19
D: TRBD1
J: TRBJ1-3
DNA: TGTGCCAGTAGTCACCGGACAGGGAGAAGGAACACCATATATTTT
CDR3: CASSHRTGRRNTIYF

size: once
V: TRBV6-6
D: TRBD1
J: TRBJ1-5
DNA: TGTGCCAGCAGTTTTCGGGACAGGGGGGGGCAGCCCCAGCATTTT
CDR3: CASSFRDRGGQPQHF

size: NA
V: TRBV2
D: TRBD2
J: TRBJ2-7
DNA: TGTGCCAGCTCCCGGGAGGGGTCCTACGAGCAGTACTTC
CDR3: CASSREGSYEQYF

size: NA
V: TRBV28
D: NA
J: TRBJ1-5
DNA: TGTGCCAGCGGGCCGCGCGCAGGTTCCTTTTTGGGCAATCAGCCCCAGCATTTT
CDR3: CASGPRAGSFLGNQPQHF

size: few
V: TRBV9
D: TRBD2
J: TRBJ2-1
DNA: TGTGCCCGCAGCGTAGGCGGGAGTGGGGGGGATGAGCAGTTCTTC
CDR3: CARSVGGSGGDEQFF

size: NA
V: TRBV5-1
D: NA
J: TRBJ1-6
DNA: TGCGCCAGCAGCTGGGCCGCGGGGGGAGGGAATTCACCCCTCCACTTT
CDR3: CASSWAAGGGNSPLHF

size: NA
V: TRBV7-6
D: NA
J: TRBJ1-6
DNA: TGTGCCAGCAGCTTACGGGGGGGTAGAAGAGATTCACCCCTCCACTTT
CDR3: CASSLRGGRRDSPLHF

size: NA
V: TRBV5-6
D: NA
J: TRBJ2-5
DNA: TGTGCCAGCAGCTTGGGGACGGAAGAGACCCAGTACTTC
CDR3: CASSLGTEETQYF

size: few
V: TRBV4-1
D: NA
J: TRBJ1-2
DNA: TGCGCCAGCAGCCAACGGGGGACCCGACTAGACTATGGCTACACCTTC
CDR3: CASSQRGTRLDYGYTF

size: NA
V: TRBV5-4
D: NA
J: TRBJ2-1
DNA: TGTGCCAGCAGCTTCGGCCATAAGGGAACCAGCTCCTACAATGAGCAGTTCTTC
CDR3: CASSFGHKGTSSYNEQFF

size: NA
V: TRBV6-6
D: TRBD1
J: TRBJ1-6
DNA: TGTGCCAGCAGTCGTGTAGGACAGGTTTCACCCCTCCACTTT
CDR3: CASSRVGQVSPLHF

size: NA
V: TRBV29-1
D: NA
J: TRBJ1-5
DNA: TGCAGCGTTTTGGTGGGGGACTTACGAAGCAATCAGCCCCAGCATTTT
CDR3: CSVLVGDLRSNQPQHF

size: once
V: TRBV7-9
D: NA
J: TRBJ1-1
DNA: TGTGCCAGCAGATTGTGGGCTTTCTTT
CDR3: CASRLWAFF